This T cell receptor (beta chain) is from a study of OX40 agonist ivuxolimab in advanced cancers. The wider study: Head and neck, renal cell, melanoma or hepatocellular carcinoma were the cancers that dose-escalation patients had. Antecedent anti-PD-1, anti-PD-L1 or anti-CTLA-4 therapy was permissible, with under 50% having received some. Study-level findings and limits: Partial responders at 0.1-3.0 mg/kg showed near-lowest clonal expansion. On average, CD8+ T cells showed a greater number of expanded clones than CD4+.

Only a few counts were recorded for this clone. The antigen remains unidentified. Sequencing was performed with immunoSEQ multiplex PCR; in TCRdb, only in-frame clones are kept and a portion is missing. The sample records 55,000 to 85,000 clones, approximately 90% being singletons. Deletions cut 0 bases from V and 2 bases from J, with 6 bases between. Germline-derived CDR1 and CDR2 are SGHTS and YDEGEE. The length of the CDR3 is 14 residues. Material: CD4+ or CD8+ T cells sorted from blood, obtained in a trial of the OX40 agonist ivuxolimab. The sequence derives from an adult with an advanced solid tumor such as melanoma, head and neck, liver or kidney cancer. The chain combines TRBV5-8 with TRBJ1-3, with a weak D call TRBD1 (5 bases). The CDR3 DNA is TGTGCCAGCAGCTTGGAGGGGACTGGAAACACCATATATTTT. Translation gives CASSLEGTGNTIYF. Using reference TRBV5-8 and TRBJ1-3 for the parts outside the CDR3, the full variable domain is EAGVTQSPTHLIKTRGQQATLRCSPISGHTSVYWYQQALGLGLQFLLWYDEGEERNRGNFPPRFSGRQFPNYSSELNVNALELEDSALYLCASSLEGTGNTIYFGEGSWLTVV.